The 23 T cell receptor beta chains presented below share a single source sample, sequenced in a study of a mutant IDH1 vaccine in newly diagnosed glioma. The table came from immunoSEQ multiplex PCR; TCRdb's copy has only in-frame clones and leaves some out. Of tens of thousands of clones in the sample, 82% are singletons; the top ten hold roughly 20%. Time point of the sample: week 47, end of study. Doses comprised 300 ug of mutant IDH1 20-mer peptide each, plus topical imiquimod. Which antigens these TCRs recognize remains unknown. Specimen: PBMCs, collected from a glioma patient whose treatment included an IDH1 peptide vaccine. The receptors shown here come from a man between 18 and 35 years old with glioma. Some clones in this sample may be carry-over from other donors' samples.

V is TRBV18 and J is TRBJ1-1; D is perhaps TRBD1 (6 bases). The CDR3 has 15 amino acids. V shed 3 bases and J shed 0 bases, with 11 bases lying between them. Per germline, CDR1 KGHSH and CDR2 LQKENI. The CDR3, as DNA: TGTGCCAGCTCACCGGAGACAGGCCTGAACACTGAAGCTTTCTTT. Translated, it gives CASSPETGLNTEAFF.

This rearrangement joins TRBV7-6 to TRBJ1-2, with unresolved D. CDR3 length: 13 amino acids. The germline gives CDR1 SGHVS, CDR2 FNYEAQ. Deletions cut 2 bases from V and 2 bases from J, with 6 bases between. DNA of the CDR3: TGTGCCAGCAGCTTACAAGGGAACTATGGCTACACCTTC. Translation gives CASSLQGNYGYTF.

This chain's CDR3 is CASSSSPGTWLPDTQYF. DNA for the CDR3: TGTGCCAGCAGCTCCTCCCCCGGGACGTGGCTCCCAGATACGCAGTATTTT. V is TRBV7-2 and J is TRBJ2-3; D could derive from TRBD1 or TRBD2 (5 bases each). There are 17 residues in the CDR3. Germline assignment: CDR1 SGHTA and CDR2 FQGNSA. Trimming stripped 4 bases from V and 4 bases from J, with 21 bases between.

As to this clone: A junction boundary mismatches the germline segment, possibly from a read error. The chain couples TRBV7-9 to TRBJ1-1, with TRBD1 identical over 7 bases. Germline lookup yields CDR1 SEHNR and CDR2 FQNEAQ (reference sequence). The CDR3 runs 13 residues. This CDR3 is CASSLGQVAEAFF. The CDR3 DNA reads as TGTGCCAGCAGTTTAGGACAGGTAGCTGAAGCTTTCTTT.

V is TRBV7-6 and J is TRBJ2-5; D might be TRBD2 (5 bases). Germline-derived CDR1 and CDR2 are SGHVS and FNYEAQ. The CDR3 has 15 residues. V lost 0 bases and J 3 bases, leaving 11 bases between the germline ends. CDR3 sequence reads: CASSLASVEEETQYF. The DNA for the CDR3 is TGTGCCAGCAGCTTAGCATCAGTGGAGGAAGAGACCCAGTACTTC.

The chain joins TRBV7-2 to TRBJ1-3; no reliable D call. The germline gives CDR1 SGHTA, CDR2 FQGNSA. The germline V and J ends were trimmed by 1 base and 0 bases, with 7 bases remaining between them. This CDR3 comprises 15 residues. CDR3 bases: TGTGCCAGCAGCTTAGACCAATTCTCTGGAAACACCATATATTTT. It translates to CASSLDQFSGNTIYF.

This clone was detected a few times. The chain couples TRBV29-1 to TRBJ1-1; the D gene is possibly TRBD1 (5 bases). This CDR3 has 15 residues. The germline CDR1 and CDR2 sequences are SQVTM and ANQGSEA. The germline V and J ends were trimmed by 1 base and 1 base, with 13 bases remaining between them. The CDR3 loop reads CSVEGWAGRNTEAFF. The CDR3 bases are TGCAGCGTTGAAGGATGGGCAGGGAGGAACACTGAAGCTTTCTTT.

The sample holds one count of this clone. The genes are TRBV6-6 and TRBJ2-7; the match to TRBD1 covers 10 bases. Germline values: CDR1 MNHNY, CDR2 SVGAGI (reference sequence). This CDR3 has 16 amino acids. V was pared by 5 bases and J by 6 bases, with 13 bases of the junction left unmatched. CDR3 nucleotides: TGTGCCAGCAGTAACACGGACAGGGGGGCTAGCCGCGAGCAGTACTTC. The encoded protein is CASSNTDRGASREQYF.

This clone occurred once. J is TRBJ1-2 and V is TRBV30, with 7 bases aligning to TRBD1. V trimming: 0 bases; J trimming: 5 bases; junction bases outside the gene matches: 9. Germline values: CDR1 GTSNPN, CDR2 SVGIG (reference sequence). CDR3 length equals 15 residues. CDR3 nucleotides: TGTGCCTGGAGTGTAGATTTTGGGACAGTTTATGGCTACACCTTC. It encodes CAWSVDFGTVYGYTF.

The chain is built from TRBV2 and TRBJ1-2, with D perhaps matching TRBD1 (5 bases). CDR1 and CDR2 (germline): SNHLY, FYNNEI. V was shortened by 10 bases and J by 5 bases, with 14 bases between the two germline ends. This CDR3 spans 12 amino acids. This chain's CDR3 is CANGGEVYGYTF. The CDR3 bases are TGTGCCAACGGAGGGGAGGTGTATGGCTACACCTTC.

The CDR3: CASSYVNSYEQYF. The CDR3 DNA reads as TGTGCCAGCAGTTACGTGAATTCCTACGAGCAGTACTTC. The chain is built from TRBV6-5 and TRBJ2-7; D ambiguous. Germline CDR1 MNHEY, CDR2 SVGAGI. The CDR3 consists of 13 residues. The V gene lost 2 bases and the J gene lost 1 base, with 6 bases spanning the gap.

The chain recombines TRBV4-2 with TRBJ1-2, with 7 bases matching TRBD1. The germline V gene encodes CDR1 LGHNA and CDR2 YNFKEQ. The ends lost 1 base at V and 7 bases at J; junction bases unmatched: 6. The length of the CDR3 is 14 residues. The CDR3 DNA sequence: TGTGCCAGCAGCCAAGGAGGGGGCCCCGGTGGCTACACCTTC. It yields the protein CASSQGGGPGGYTF.

V is TRBV30 and J is TRBJ2-7; tentative D call: TRBD2 (5 bases). CDR3 size: 12 residues. Germline CDR1 GTSNPN, CDR2 SVGIG (reference sequence). Trimming cost V 5 bases and J 4 bases, with 12 bases left between them. Written as DNA, the CDR3 is TGTGCCTGGGGCCCCACGGGGTACGAGCAGTACTTC. Translation: CAWGPTGYEQYF. Full variable domain (rest looked up from reference TRBV30 and TRBJ2-7): SQTIHQWPATLVQPVGSPLSLECTVEGTSNPNLYWYRQAAGRGLQLLFYSVGIGQISSEVPQNLSASRPQDRQFILSSKKLLLSDSGFYLCAWGPTGYEQYFGPGTRLTVT.

The chain is built from TRBV19 and TRBJ2-1; the match to TRBD2 covers 9 bases. Looked up from germline, CDR1 is LNHDA and CDR2 is SQIVND (reference sequence). V shed 5 bases, J shed 1 base, and the junction held 3 bases outside the gene matches. The CDR3 contains 15 residues. The CDR3 is CASSPSGVSYNEQFF. CDR3 coding DNA: TGTGCCAGTAGTCCTAGCGGGGTTTCCTACAATGAGCAGTTCTTC.

The V gene is TRBV4-3, the J gene TRBJ1-5; D is uncertain. Germline CDR1 LGHNA, CDR2 YSLEER. The CDR3 length is 16 residues. V dropped 0 bases and J dropped 0 bases, with 9 bases sitting between them. The CDR3 DNA sequence: TGCGCCAGCAGCCAAGATTTAGGGCGTAGCAATCAGCCCCAGCATTTT. Translation gives CASSQDLGRSNQPQHF.

This clone was detected only a few times. This sequence joins TRBV30 and TRBJ1-1, with D possibly being TRBD1 (6 bases). With 0 bases removed from V and 4 bases from J, the gap between germline ends came to 12 bases. This CDR3 spans 14 amino acids. The germline V gene encodes CDR1 GTSNPN and CDR2 SVGIG (reference sequence). CDR3 DNA: TGTGCCTGGAGTGTAGGGGTAGGGGGCACTGAAGCTTTCTTT. Amino acids: CAWSVGVGGTEAFF.

For the CDR3, the DNA is TGCGCCAGCAGCTTTGGGCCCGGTTGGGGCAATGAGCAGTTCTTC. Translated: CASSFGPGWGNEQFF. The chain links TRBV5-1 to TRBJ2-1; no reliable D call. Germline CDR1 is SGHRS and CDR2 is YFSETQ. This CDR3 is 15 amino acids long. Trimming took off 2 bases at V and 6 bases at J, with 15 bases between the two ends.

The CDR3 is CASSLFWGTGGYTF. The CDR3 bases are TGTGCCAGCAGTCTCTTTTGGGGTACAGGTGGCTACACCTTC. V gene TRBV2 combines with J gene TRBJ1-2, with D perhaps matching TRBD1 (5 bases). Germline CDR1 SNHLY, CDR2 FYNNEI. V shed 5 bases and J shed 7 bases, with 17 bases lying between them. The CDR3 totals 14 residues.

This clone was detected only a few times. This chain connects TRBV4-1 to TRBJ1-2; 8 bases align to TRBD1. The CDR3 is made up of 14 amino acids. The V segment lost 3 bases and the J segment 8 bases; nucleotides outside the gene matches: 8. Germline CDR1 is MGHRA and CDR2 is YSYEKL. The CDR3: CASSQSGTGGGYTF. The CDR3 DNA follows: TGCGCCAGCAGCCAGAGCGGGACAGGAGGAGGCTACACCTTC.

The chain uses TRBV7-9 and TRBJ1-2; maybe TRBD1 (5 bases). The CDR3 totals 16 residues. The germline V and J ends were trimmed by 5 bases and 2 bases, with 18 bases remaining between them. Germline V gene data show CDR1 as SEHNR and CDR2 as FQNEAQ (reference sequence). CDR3 protein: CASSLQYQGTNYGYTF. The CDR3 DNA reads TGTGCCAGCAGCCTACAGTATCAGGGTACAAACTATGGCTACACCTTC.

This clone was seen a handful of times. The chain joins TRBV20-1 to TRBJ2-7; unclear D gene. V lost 3 bases, J lost 4 bases, and 7 bases lay in between. The CDR3 contains 11 residues. Germline loops: CDR1 DFQATT, CDR2 SNEGSKA (reference sequence). CDR3 residues: CSASPNYEQYF. The CDR3 coding sequence is TGCAGTGCTAGCCCCAATTACGAGCAGTACTTC.

The rearrangement links TRBV27 to TRBJ2-3; no clear D. The ends were cut back, 6 bases at V and 2 bases at J, with 9 bases in the middle. The CDR3 spans 13 residues. Germline loops: CDR1 MNHEY, CDR2 SMNVEV (reference sequence). The CDR3, as DNA: TGTGCCAGCAGCCCTCTCATCACAGATACGCAGTATTTT. As protein: CASSPLITDTQYF.

V is TRBV10-3 and J is TRBJ1-1, with D uncertain. The CDR3 is 17 residues long. V lost 3 bases, J lost 1 base, and 18 bases lay in between. Germline CDR1 is ENHRY and CDR2 is SYGVKD. For the CDR3, the DNA is TGTGCCATCAGTGACCTCCTAGGGAGAAACCAGAACACTGAAGCTTTCTTT. It specifies CAISDLLGRNQNTEAFF.